This TCR beta chain was retrieved from a study of graft-versus-host responses after intestinal transplantation. Study at large: In this cohort, recipients had multivisceral, liver-intestinal, or isolated intestinal transplants. Anti-thymocyte globulin induction preceded roughly 3 years of tacrolimus and steroid maintenance in all recipients.

This table comes from immunoSEQ multiplex PCR, and its TCRdb copy is limited to in-frame clones, with some not included. The table lists roughly 51,000 clones, around 92% of them singletons. This clone came up a few times. Its antigen remains unidentified. Germline CDR1 reads LGHNA; CDR2 reads YNFKEQ. Trimming left V 3 bases short and J 7 bases short, with 19 bases between. This CDR3 is built from 15 residues. The study's findings and limits: Researchers found GvH clones in recipient marrow, and some showed up first in ileum or blood.

The sequenced sample was unstimulated CD4+ T cells sorted from spleen or lymph node cells, obtained before transplant. The sequence came from a human donor who was the organ donor for an intestinal transplant. V is TRBV4-2 and J is TRBJ2-7; tentatively, D is TRBD1 (5 bases). CDR3 in DNA: TGTGCCAGCAGCCAGGCAGACAGATACGATTTGGAGCAGTACTTC. Protein sequence: CASSQADRYDLEQYF.